A single sample is the source of the 18 T cell receptor beta chains below, sequenced in a study of regulatory T cells in long-lasting Graves disease. For TCR beta, libraries came from iRepertoire HTBI primers and Arm-PCR of CDR3 regions. TCRdb used MiXCR to reprocess the multiplex PCR reads, holding one entry per CDR3 protein. The sample lists about 440,000 distinct CDR3 sequences, 14% to 15% occurring once. Regarding time point: newly diagnosed GD, antithyroid drugs for less than 3 months. Making the TCR library involved RNA that had been extracted from PBMCs. The same sample was also used in a study of T cells in Graves' hyperthyroidism and ophthalmopathy.

The sample in question was peripheral blood mononuclear cells (PBMCs), obtained at new diagnosis, from a patient treated with antithyroid drugs. These receptors were obtained from a woman in her 30s with Graves disease.

The table lists this clonotype with a few counts. The rearrangement uses TRBV28 and TRBJ2-1, with D hard to call. This CDR3 has 13 amino acids. Germline CDR1 is MDHEN and CDR2 is SYDVKM. Trimming stripped 2 bases from V and 5 bases from J, with 7 bases between. The CDR3 region has the DNA TGTGCCAGCAGTTTAGGGGTACACAATGAGCAGTTCTTC. This sequence encodes CASSLGVHNEQFF.

A few counts support this clonotype. The rearrangement uses TRBV15 and TRBJ1-6, with a weak D call TRBD1 (6 bases). The CDR3 is made up of 15 amino acids. Germline CDR1 is LNHNV and CDR2 is YYDKDF (reference sequence). V lost 0 bases to trimming and J lost 7 bases, with 10 bases between them. In DNA, the CDR3 is TGTGCCACCAGCAGAGATAGCACAGGGAATTCACCCCTCCACTTT. Protein product: CATSRDSTGNSPLHF.

The chain carries TRBV2 and TRBJ2-4; 7 nucleotides agree with TRBD2. CDR1 is SNHLY, CDR2 FYNNEI, per germline. The CDR3 is 14 amino acids. The ends lost 3 bases at V and 8 bases at J; junction bases unmatched: 7. CDR3 residues: CASSEGTSVDIQYF. The CDR3 coding sequence is TGTGCCAGCAGTGAGGGTACTAGCGTGGACATTCAGTACTTC.

This clonotype was picked up many times. The V and J genes are TRBV28 and TRBJ2-1, with D maybe TRBD1 (6 bases). Trimming stripped 3 bases from V and 4 bases from J, with 16 bases between. This CDR3 spans 16 amino acids. Germline assignment: CDR1 MDHEN and CDR2 SYDVKM. CDR3 residues: CASSFGSGEGYNEQFF. CDR3 bases: TGTGCCAGCAGTTTTGGATCAGGGGAAGGGTACAATGAGCAGTTCTTC.

Worth noting for this clonotype: A read error may be the cause here, since a much bigger clone is one base away. The rearrangement links TRBV2 to TRBJ2-7; D remains unclear. Germline CDR1 is SNHLY and CDR2 is FYNNEI. Trimming took 2 bases from V and 7 from J, leaving 21 bases between them. The CDR3 is 16 residues long. This chain's CDR3 is CASSEFIDVLYNEQYF. CDR3 DNA sequence: TGTGCCAGCAGTGAATTCATAGACGTTCTATACAATGAGCAGTACTTC.

This clonotype has at least ten counts. This chain uses TRBV20-1 with TRBJ2-3; D is possibly TRBD2 (5 bases). The germline V gene encodes CDR1 DFQATT and CDR2 SNEGSKA (reference sequence). V lost 0 bases and J 0 bases, leaving 19 bases between the germline ends. The CDR3 has 18 residues. The CDR3 region is CSARDLRMRATSTDTQYF. The CDR3 DNA sequence: TGCAGTGCTAGAGATTTGCGCATGAGGGCAACTAGCACAGATACGCAGTATTTT.

This clonotype was counted at least ten times. This chain links TRBV18 with TRBJ2-1; D not certain. CDR1 and CDR2 (germline): KGHSH, LQKENI. This CDR3 is built from 18 residues. V gave up 2 bases and J gave up 0 bases, with 17 bases separating them. CDR3 nucleotide sequence: TGTGCCAGCTCACCAAAGGTTAGGGCGTCGAGCTCCTACAATGAGCAGTTCTTC. This gives the protein CASSPKVRASSSYNEQFF.

This clonotype was detected many times. This rearrangement joins TRBV7-9 to TRBJ2-1, with TRBD2 identical over 8 bases. Trimming took 4 bases from V and 2 from J; bases not matched to a gene: 4. Germline V lookup: CDR1 SEHNR, CDR2 FQNEAQ (reference sequence). The CDR3 totals 15 residues. In nucleotides, the CDR3 is TGTGCCAGCAGCTCGGGACTAGGTCCCTACAATGAGCAGTTCTTC. This codes for CASSSGLGPYNEQFF.

This clonotype was detected many times. This chain joins TRBV20-1 and TRBJ2-1; the D gene is possibly TRBD1 (5 bases). CDR3 length: 10 amino acids. The V gene's germline CDR1 is DFQATT and CDR2 SNEGSKA (reference sequence). V lost 6 bases and J lost 8, with 8 bases in between. CDR3 DNA sequence: TGCAGTGCGCAGGGTGATGAGCAGTTCTTC. Its protein product is CSAQGDEQFF.

This clonotype was detected many times. The chain joins TRBV5-5 to TRBJ2-1; 11 bases are a match to TRBD2. The junction had 6 bases not matched to a gene; V was cut back by 2 bases and J by 2 bases. CDR1 is SGHKS and CDR2 is YYEKEE in the germline V gene (reference sequence). This CDR3 is 17 amino acids long. The CDR3: CASSFPASGRTYNEQFF. As DNA, the CDR3 is TGTGCCAGCAGCTTCCCCGCTAGCGGGAGGACCTACAATGAGCAGTTCTTC.

This clonotype came up many times. The chain has TRBV27 and TRBJ2-3; 9 bases are shared with TRBD2. The germline gives CDR1 MNHEY, CDR2 SMNVEV (reference sequence). The V gene end was trimmed by 8 bases and the J gene end by 2 bases; junction bases not matched to a gene: 11. CDR3 length: 16 amino acids. CDR3 bases: TGTGCCAGCCATCGACGTAGCGGGAGCCCCACAGATACGCAGTATTTT. Amino acid sequence: CASHRRSGSPTDTQYF.

This clonotype was detected many times. This chain connects TRBV20-1 to TRBJ2-5; no clear D. The CDR3 sequence is 12 residues long. V dropped 3 bases and J dropped 7 bases, with 12 bases sitting between them. CDR1 DFQATT and CDR2 SNEGSKA come from the germline V gene (reference sequence). CDR3 region: CSASHTGATQYF. The CDR3 DNA sequence: TGCAGTGCTAGTCATACCGGAGCGACCCAGTACTTC.

This chain joins TRBV20-1 and TRBJ1-5; perhaps TRBD1 as D (5 bases). V lost 5 bases, J lost 5 bases, and 19 bases lay in between. CDR1 and CDR2 from the germline V gene are DFQATT and SNEGSKA (reference sequence). The CDR3 loop spans 15 amino acids. The DNA for the CDR3 is TGCAGTGCTTTACGGCCGGAGGGGCATCATCAGCCCCAGCATTTT. This translates into CSALRPEGHHQPQHF.

CDR3 in DNA: TGTGCCACCAGTGCCCGCGAGTCGCAGGGTACCGGGGAGCTGTTTTTT. Residues: CATSARESQGTGELFF. The chain employs TRBV24-1 and TRBJ2-2; the D gene is possibly TRBD1 (5 bases). CDR1 KGHDR and CDR2 SFDVKD come from the germline V gene. The ends were cut back, 5 bases at V and 5 bases at J, with 17 bases in the middle. This CDR3 is built from 16 residues.

Many counts were recorded for this clonotype. V is TRBV5-1 and J is TRBJ2-7; D is possibly TRBD1 (6 bases). Germline V gene lookup returns CDR1 SGHRS and CDR2 YFSETQ. V dropped 3 bases and J dropped 0 bases, with 10 bases sitting between them. The CDR3 sequence is 14 residues long. In DNA, the CDR3 is TGCGCCAGCAGCTCTAGGACAGACTCCTACGAGCAGTACTTC. Amino acid sequence: CASSSRTDSYEQYF.

Many counts were recorded for this clonotype. V and J are TRBV7-8 and TRBJ2-3, with 8 bases matching TRBD2. V shed 1 base and J 0 bases; nucleotides not matched to a gene: 15. CDR3 length: 20 residues. From germline, CDR1 is SGHVS and CDR2 FQNEAQ. The CDR3 DNA is TGTGCCAGCAGCTTAGAAGTGGGACTAGGCCGCGACACTAGCACAGATACGCAGTATTTT. This encodes CASSLEVGLGRDTSTDTQYF.

This clonotype was seen only a few times. The junction and the germline gene differ at one end; a read error may be behind it. CDR3 DNA: TGTGCCAGCAGCTCGGCCGGGGAGTTCCTACCAGACAAACATAATGAGCAGTTCTTC. Residues: CASSSAGEFLPDKHNEQFF. This chain joins TRBV5-1 and TRBJ2-1; possibly TRBD2 for D (5 bases). Germline CDR1 and CDR2: SGHRS and YFSETQ. The CDR3 is 19 residues long.

The CDR3 DNA reads TGCAGCGTTGAACTAAGTACCTATGGCTACACCTTC. It translates to CSVELSTYGYTF. The V gene is TRBV29-1, the J gene TRBJ1-2, with unresolved D. V lost 2 bases and J 4 bases, leaving 8 bases between the germline ends. Germline V gene lookup returns CDR1 SQVTM and CDR2 ANQGSEA. The CDR3 loop spans 12 amino acids.